The TCR beta chain under discussion was sequenced for a study of T cell repertoires in cytomegalovirus infection. With respect to this clonotype: Its antigen is currently unknown.

The CDR3 is 15 amino acids. Trimming took 8 bases from V and 4 from J, leaving 18 bases between them. Germline CDR1 and CDR2: LNHDA and SQIVND (reference sequence). One entry per CDR3 protein results from TCRdb running MiXCR on the reads. Counted here are hundreds of thousands of distinct CDR3 sequences, around 35% occurring once; the ten biggest clones make up about 20%. This sequence was found in a human donor in good health (CMV status not recorded). Some clones in this sample may be carry-over from other donors' samples. The V call is TRBV19, the J call TRBJ2-1; D is undetermined. The sample here was cultured PBMCs, taken from culture after CMV antigen stimulation. This CDR3 reads CASAPRAIGYNEQFF. The CDR3 DNA is TGTGCCAGTGCCCCGAGAGCGATTGGGTACAATGAGCAGTTCTTC. The whole variable domain, remainder taken from reference TRBV19 and TRBJ2-1, is DGGITQSPKYLFRKEGQNVTLSCEQNLNHDAMYWYRQDPGQGLRLIYYSQIVNDFQKGDIAEGYSVSREKKESFPLTVTSAQKNPTAFYLCASAPRAIGYNEQFFGPGTRLTVL.